These 3 T cell receptor beta chains were all obtained from the same sample, sequenced in a study of cytomegalovirus exposure and HLA in healthy donors. Use of 60 Vbeta and 13 Jbeta primers characterized the PCR. Produced via immunoSEQ multiplex PCR; TCRdb's table is partial and in-frame only. The data show 130,000 or so clones, with over 75% seen just once and 1.5% held by the top ten. The sample was PBMCs. The receptors shown here come from a woman between 18 and 30 years old in good health and CMV-seronegative.

This clone is a singleton in its sample. V and J are TRBV2 and TRBJ1-1; 8 nucleotides agree with TRBD1. The V gene's germline CDR1 is SNHLY and CDR2 FYNNEI. The V segment lost 4 bases and the J segment 1 base; nucleotides outside the gene matches: 5. This CDR3 region has 15 residues. CDR3 sequence reads: CASSVYGQGNTEAFF. CDR3 sequence (DNA): TGTGCCAGCAGTGTCTATGGACAGGGGAACACTGAAGCTTTCTTT.

V usage is TRBV5-1 and J usage is TRBJ1-6; D may be TRBD1 (5 bases). CDR3 length: 17 amino acids. Between the trimmed V and J ends, which lost 0 bases and 6 bases, there was a span of 16 bases. Germline V gene lookup returns CDR1 SGHRS and CDR2 YFSETQ. CDR3 nucleotides: TGCGCCAGCAGCTTGGACCCTCTCACAGGCGTTAATTCACCCCTCCACTTT. Its translation is CASSLDPLTGVNSPLHF.

This clone occurred once. The rearrangement uses TRBV15 and TRBJ2-1, with TRBD2 as a possible D gene (6 bases). V was cut by 5 bases and J by 0 bases, with 17 bases left in between. This CDR3 has 17 amino acids. CDR1 is LNHNV and CDR2 is YYDKDF in the germline V gene (reference sequence). The CDR3 spells CATSPSWISGSYNEQFF. CDR3 bases: TGTGCCACCAGCCCCAGCTGGATTAGCGGCTCCTACAATGAGCAGTTCTTC.